This T cell receptor (beta chain) was identified in a study of post-analysis software for immune sequencing data. Incorporated into the TCR beta cDNA libraries were unique molecular identifiers, which served to reduce PCR and sequencing biases. TCRdb ran MiXCR on the PCR reads and lists one entry per CDR3 protein. The sample lists about 160,000 distinct CDR3 sequences; 30% to 45% were seen once. Overall study results and limits: Samples from a shared batch, those prepared together, strongly co-clustered by F measure.

Concerning this clonotype: Its target is not known. A much larger clone sits a single nucleotide away, making a read error possible.

This CDR3 contains 15 residues. Germline CDR1 is SQVTM and CDR2 is ANQGSEA. The chain is built from TRBV29-1 and TRBJ2-1, with TRBD2 identical over 14 bases. This clonotype was sampled from a girl aged 10 to 17 with multiple sclerosis. The sequencing used blood, collected after autologous hematopoietic stem cell transplantation. The CDR3 spells CSAGTSGSSHNEQFF. The CDR3 region has the DNA TGCAGCGCCGGGACTAGCGGGAGCTCCCACAATGAGCAGTTCTTC.